The 7 T cell receptor beta chains below all came from one sample that was sequenced in a study of cytomegalovirus exposure and HLA in healthy donors (dated by TCRdb to 2015 to 2018). Libraries were prepared through the immunoSEQ multiplex PCR assay. For the multiplex PCR, a mixture combining 60 forward primers for TCR Vbeta segments and 13 reverse primers for TCR Jbeta segments was used. TCRdb took this table from immuneACCESS and kept in-frame rearrangements with V and J called. Such tables lack part of the clones; where checked against another copy, unresolved V genes explain under half of the gap, and the rest is unexplained. The sample yields approximately 110,000 clones; 79% were counted once. In total, the top ten clones hold around 3% of the sample. The sequenced sample was PBMCs. These receptors all stem from a woman aged 40 to 50 in good health and CMV-seronegative.

The rearrangement uses TRBV10-3 and TRBJ2-3; weak D call: TRBD1 (6 bases). With 3 bases removed from V and 2 bases from J, the gap between germline ends came to 12 bases. The length of the CDR3 is 15 residues. Per the germline V gene, CDR1 is ENHRY and CDR2 is SYGVKD. CDR3 sequence: CAISEAGVPTDTQYF. The DNA of the CDR3 is TGTGCCATCAGTGAAGCAGGGGTCCCCACAGATACGCAGTATTTT.

Turning to this clone: Within the sample, other DNA sequences also encode this same CDR3. The rearrangement uses TRBV28 and TRBJ1-4, with D possibly being TRBD1 (5 bases). In germline, CDR1 is MDHEN, CDR2 SYDVKM. V gave up 8 bases and J gave up 0 bases, with 10 bases separating them. The length of the CDR3 is 14 residues. The CDR3 region has the DNA TGTGCCAGCTCCCGGGGGGCAACTAATGAAAAACTGTTTTTT. This translates into CASSRGATNEKLFF.

The J gene is TRBJ1-1, the V gene TRBV7-6, with TRBD1 identical over 8 bases. CDR3 length: 13 amino acids. J gave up 5 bases and V 4 bases, and 3 bases lay outside the gene matches. The germline V gene encodes CDR1 SGHVS and CDR2 FNYEAQ. CDR3 amino acids: CASSSWTGTEAFF. CDR3 bases: TGTGCCAGCAGCTCTTGGACAGGGACTGAAGCTTTCTTT.

The J gene is TRBJ2-5, the V gene TRBV19; a possible D gene is TRBD2 (5 bases). V dropped 5 bases and J dropped 6 bases, with 19 bases sitting between them. CDR1 and CDR2 from the germline V gene are LNHDA and SQIVND (reference sequence). This CDR3 has 15 amino acids. The CDR3 region is CASSPNGEKRKTQYF. The CDR3 nucleotides read TGTGCCAGTAGTCCCAATGGGGAGAAGAGGAAGACCCAGTACTTC.

Written as DNA, the CDR3 is TGTGCCAGCAGCCTAACTAGCTCCTACAATGAGCAGTTCTTC. Translation gives CASSLTSSYNEQFF. The chain combines TRBV11-2 with TRBJ2-1, with D tentatively TRBD2 (5 bases). CDR1 is SGHAT and CDR2 is FQNNGV in the germline V gene. This CDR3 spans 14 amino acids. The V end was cut by 5 bases, the J end by 0 bases, with 8 bases between.

V usage is TRBV6-1 and J usage is TRBJ1-5, with D unclear. The CDR3 has 16 amino acids. Germline lookup yields CDR1 MNHNS and CDR2 SASEGT. V was pared by 2 bases and J by 0 bases, with 11 bases between. CDR3 DNA sequence: TGTGCCAGCAGTGAAAACAGATTTTATAGCAATCAGCCCCAGCATTTT. This translates into CASSENRFYSNQPQHF.

Comments on this clone: Other DNA variants within this sample encode the same CDR3. V usage is TRBV6-5 and J usage is TRBJ2-7, with 10 bases fitting TRBD2. The CDR3 runs 15 residues. The germline gives CDR1 MNHEY, CDR2 SVGAGI. V trimming: 7 bases; J trimming: 3 bases; junction bases outside the gene matches: 9. In DNA, the CDR3 is TGTGCCAGCACTAGTAGCGGGGGGTTTGTCTACGAGCAGTACTTC. This gives the protein CASTSSGGFVYEQYF.